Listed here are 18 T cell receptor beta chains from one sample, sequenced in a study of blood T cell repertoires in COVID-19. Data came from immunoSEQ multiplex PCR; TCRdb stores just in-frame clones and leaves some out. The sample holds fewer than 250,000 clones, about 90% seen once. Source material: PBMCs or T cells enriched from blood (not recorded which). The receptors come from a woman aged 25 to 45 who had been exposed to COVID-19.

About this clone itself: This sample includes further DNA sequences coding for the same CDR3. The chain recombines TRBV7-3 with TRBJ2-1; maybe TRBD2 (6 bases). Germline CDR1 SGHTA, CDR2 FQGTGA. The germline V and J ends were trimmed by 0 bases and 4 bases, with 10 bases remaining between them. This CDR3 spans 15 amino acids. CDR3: CASSLTGSGYNEQFF. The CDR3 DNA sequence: TGTGCCAGCAGCTTAACGGGTAGCGGTTACAATGAGCAGTTCTTC.

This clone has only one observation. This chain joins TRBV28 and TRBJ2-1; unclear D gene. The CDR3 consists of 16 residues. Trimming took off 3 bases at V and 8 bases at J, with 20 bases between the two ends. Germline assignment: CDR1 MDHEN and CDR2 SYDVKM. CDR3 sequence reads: CASSFETVKSADEQFF. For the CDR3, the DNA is TGTGCCAGCAGTTTTGAAACAGTCAAATCGGCCGATGAGCAGTTCTTC. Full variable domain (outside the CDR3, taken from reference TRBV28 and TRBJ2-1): DVKVTQSSRYLVKRTGEKVFLECVQDMDHENMFWYRQDPGLGLRLIYFSYDVKMKEKGDIPEGYSVSREKKERFSLILESASTNQTSMYLCASSFETVKSADEQFFGPGTRLTVL.

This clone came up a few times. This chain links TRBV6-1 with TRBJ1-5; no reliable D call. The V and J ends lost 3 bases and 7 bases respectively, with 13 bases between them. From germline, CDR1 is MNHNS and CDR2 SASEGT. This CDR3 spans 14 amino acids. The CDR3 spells CASSETFRGQPQHF. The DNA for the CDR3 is TGTGCCAGCAGTGAGACTTTTCGAGGACAGCCCCAGCATTTT.

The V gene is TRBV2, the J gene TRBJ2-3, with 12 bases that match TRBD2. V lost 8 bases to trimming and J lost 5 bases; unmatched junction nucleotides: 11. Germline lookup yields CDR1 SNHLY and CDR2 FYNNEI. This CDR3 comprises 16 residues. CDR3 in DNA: TGTGCCAGCCGAGAAACTAGCGGGAGGAGAGTAGATACGCAGTATTTT. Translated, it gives CASRETSGRRVDTQYF.

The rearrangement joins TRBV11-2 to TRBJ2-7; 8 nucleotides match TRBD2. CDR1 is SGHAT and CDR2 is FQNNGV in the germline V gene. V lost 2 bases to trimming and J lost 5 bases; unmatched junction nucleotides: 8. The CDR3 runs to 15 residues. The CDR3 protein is CASSLPLAGIHEQYF. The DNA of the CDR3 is TGTGCCAGCAGCTTACCTCTAGCGGGTATCCACGAGCAGTACTTC.

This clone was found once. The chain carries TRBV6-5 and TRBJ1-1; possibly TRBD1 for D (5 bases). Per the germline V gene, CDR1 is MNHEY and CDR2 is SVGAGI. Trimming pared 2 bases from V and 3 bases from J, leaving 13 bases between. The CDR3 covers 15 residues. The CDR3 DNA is TGTGCCAGCAGTTACGCAAATCGGGGGTACACTGAAGCTTTCTTT. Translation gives CASSYANRGYTEAFF.

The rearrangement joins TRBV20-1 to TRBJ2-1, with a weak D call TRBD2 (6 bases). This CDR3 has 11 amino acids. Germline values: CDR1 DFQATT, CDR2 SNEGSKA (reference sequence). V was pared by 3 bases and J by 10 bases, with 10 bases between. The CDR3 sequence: CSARGLNEQFF. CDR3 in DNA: TGCAGTGCTAGGGGACTCAACGAGCAGTTCTTC.

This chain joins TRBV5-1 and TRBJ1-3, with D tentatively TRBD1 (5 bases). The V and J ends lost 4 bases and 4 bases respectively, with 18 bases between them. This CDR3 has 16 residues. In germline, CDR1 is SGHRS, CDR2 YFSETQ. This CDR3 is CASSDVIGGYGNTIYF. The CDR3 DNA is TGCGCCAGCAGCGATGTAATTGGGGGGTACGGAAACACCATATATTTT.

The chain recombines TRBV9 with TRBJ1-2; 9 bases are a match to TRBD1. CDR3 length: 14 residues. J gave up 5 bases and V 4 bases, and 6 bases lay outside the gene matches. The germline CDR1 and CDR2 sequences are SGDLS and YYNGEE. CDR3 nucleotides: TGTGCCAGCAGCCCCGGACAGGGGAGGTATGGCTACACCTTC. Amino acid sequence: CASSPGQGRYGYTF.

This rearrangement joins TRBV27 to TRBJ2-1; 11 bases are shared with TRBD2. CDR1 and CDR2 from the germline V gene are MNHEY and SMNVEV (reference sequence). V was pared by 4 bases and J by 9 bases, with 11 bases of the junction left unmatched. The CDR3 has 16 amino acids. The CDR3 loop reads CASSSTRTSGRSEQFF. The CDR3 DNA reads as TGTGCCAGCAGTTCCACTCGGACTAGCGGGCGGAGTGAGCAGTTCTTC.

CDR3 amino acids: CAWSGGQGTDTQYF. CDR3 nucleotides: TGTGCCTGGAGTGGGGGACAGGGAACAGATACGCAGTATTTT. The rearrangement joins TRBV30 to TRBJ2-3; 9 bases match TRBD1. Germline V gene lookup returns CDR1 GTSNPN and CDR2 SVGIG (reference sequence). This CDR3 has 14 amino acids. Trimming cost V 1 base and J 3 bases; bases outside gene matches: 2. The variable domain in full, with the rest retrieved from reference TRBV30 and TRBJ2-3, is SQTIHQWPATLVQPVGSPLSLECTVEGTSNPNLYWYRQAAGRGLQLLFYSVGIGQISSEVPQNLSASRPQDRQFILSSKKLLLSDSGFYLCAWSGGQGTDTQYFGPGTRLTVL.

The chain's CDR3 is CASSQAPSTYNEQFF. The CDR3 DNA reads as TGTGCCAGCAGCCAAGCTCCTAGCACCTACAATGAGCAGTTCTTC. The chain links TRBV3-1 (or the pseudogene TRBV3-2) to TRBJ2-1, with a weak D call TRBD2 (5 bases). This CDR3 has 15 amino acids. V gave up 1 base and J gave up 2 bases, with 9 bases separating them. Germline lookup yields CDR1 LGHDT and CDR2 YNNKEL (reference sequence).

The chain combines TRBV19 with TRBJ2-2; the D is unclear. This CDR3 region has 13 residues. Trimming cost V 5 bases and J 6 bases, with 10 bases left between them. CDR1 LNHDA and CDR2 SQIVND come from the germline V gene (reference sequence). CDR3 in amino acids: CASSSQLSGELFF. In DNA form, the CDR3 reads TGTGCCAGTAGTTCTCAGTTGTCCGGGGAGCTGTTTTTT.

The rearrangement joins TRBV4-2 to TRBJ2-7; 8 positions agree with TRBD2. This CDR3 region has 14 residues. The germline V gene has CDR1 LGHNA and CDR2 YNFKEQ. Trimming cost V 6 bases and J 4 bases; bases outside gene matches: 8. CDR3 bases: TGTGCCAGCAGTACGGGGACTAGAGATTACGAGCAGTACTTC. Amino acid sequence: CASSTGTRDYEQYF.

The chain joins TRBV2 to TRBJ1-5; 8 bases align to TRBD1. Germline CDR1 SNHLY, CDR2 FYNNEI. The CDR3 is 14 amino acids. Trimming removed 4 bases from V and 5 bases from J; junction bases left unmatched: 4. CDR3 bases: TGTGCCAGCAGTGGCCACAGGGGGGATCAGCCCCAGCATTTT. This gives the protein CASSGHRGDQPQHF.

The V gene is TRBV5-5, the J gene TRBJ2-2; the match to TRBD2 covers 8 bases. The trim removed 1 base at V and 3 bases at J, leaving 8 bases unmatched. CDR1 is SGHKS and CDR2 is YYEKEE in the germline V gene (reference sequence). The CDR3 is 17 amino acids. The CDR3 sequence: CASSLSVSGSYTGELFF. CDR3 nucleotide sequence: TGTGCCAGCAGCTTGAGTGTGAGCGGGAGTTACACCGGGGAGCTGTTTTTT.

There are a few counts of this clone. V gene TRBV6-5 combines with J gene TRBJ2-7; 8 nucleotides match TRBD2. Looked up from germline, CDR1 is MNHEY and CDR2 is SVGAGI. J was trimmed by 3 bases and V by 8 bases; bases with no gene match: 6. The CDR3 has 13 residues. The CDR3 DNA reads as TGTGCCAGCTGCACTAGCGGCGGCTACGAGCAGTACTTC. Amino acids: CASCTSGGYEQYF.

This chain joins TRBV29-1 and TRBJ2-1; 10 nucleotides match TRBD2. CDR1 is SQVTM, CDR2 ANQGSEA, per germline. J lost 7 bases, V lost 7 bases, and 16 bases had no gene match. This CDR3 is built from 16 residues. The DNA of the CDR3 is TGCAGCGGAACCATAGCGGGAGGCCCTCAGGGGAATGAGCAGTTCTTC. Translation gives CSGTIAGGPQGNEQFF.